The 12 T cell receptor beta chains presented below share a single source sample, sequenced in a study of blood T cell repertoires in COVID-19. Generated by immunoSEQ multiplex PCR, the TCRdb table keeps only in-frame clones and is missing some. The sample shows approximately 250,000 clones, around 93% of them seen only once. What was sequenced was PBMCs or T cells enriched from blood (not recorded which). These receptors all come from a man aged 40-55 years who had been exposed to COVID-19.

The rearrangement uses TRBV13 and TRBJ2-1; 13 nucleotides agree with TRBD2. The germline V gene encodes CDR1 PRHDT and CDR2 FYEKMQ (reference sequence). Trimming cost V 4 bases and J 4 bases; bases outside gene matches: 7. This CDR3 region has 17 residues. CDR3 loop: CASSSTPGLAGYNEQFF. CDR3 bases: TGTGCCAGCAGCTCCACCCCGGGACTAGCGGGATACAATGAGCAGTTCTTC. The full variable domain, its missing parts supplied by reference TRBV13 and TRBJ2-1, is AAGVIQSPRHLIKEKRETATLKCYPIPRHDTVYWYQQGPGQDPQFLISFYEKMQSDKGSIPDRFSAQQFSDYHSELNMSSLELGDSALYFCASSSTPGLAGYNEQFFGPGTRLTVL.

The chain joins TRBV5-1 to TRBJ2-1; D ambiguous. Trimming pared 2 bases from V and 8 bases from J, leaving 11 bases between. CDR1 and CDR2 (germline): SGHRS, YFSETQ. This CDR3 region has 13 residues. The CDR3 is CASSFLSSHEQFF. The CDR3 nucleotides read TGCGCCAGCAGCTTTTTGAGTTCCCATGAGCAGTTCTTC.

The rearrangement uses TRBV19 and TRBJ1-2; D is unclear. This CDR3 region has 13 residues. V lost 7 bases to trimming and J lost 3 bases, with 12 bases between them. CDR1 and CDR2 from the germline V gene are LNHDA and SQIVND (reference sequence). The CDR3 nucleotides read TGTGCCAGTACCCTGCGGGCAGACTATGGCTACACCTTC. Protein sequence: CASTLRADYGYTF.

The V gene is TRBV27, the J gene TRBJ1-2; D is uncertain. The germline V and J ends were trimmed by 3 bases and 5 bases, with 10 bases remaining between them. The CDR3 has 13 residues. The germline V gene encodes CDR1 MNHEY and CDR2 SMNVEV (reference sequence). In nucleotides, the CDR3 is TGTGCCAGCAGTTTTGGACTGGAGTATGGCTACACCTTC. It translates to CASSFGLEYGYTF.

V and J are TRBV6-5 and TRBJ1-6; D gene uncertain. CDR3 length: 16 residues. The V end was cut by 4 bases, the J end by 0 bases, with 10 bases between. Germline V gene sequence: CDR1 MNHEY, CDR2 SVGAGI. CDR3 coding DNA: TGTGCCAGCAGTTTGCTCAGAAGCTCCTATAATTCACCCCTCCACTTT. Translation gives CASSLLRSSYNSPLHF.

The chain has TRBV28 and TRBJ1-2; D is unclear. Germline V gene lookup returns CDR1 MDHEN and CDR2 SYDVKM. The CDR3 runs 15 residues. The V end was cut by 3 bases, the J end by 0 bases, with 11 bases between. The CDR3 here is CASSFNTVTNYGYTF. The DNA of the CDR3 is TGTGCCAGCAGTTTTAATACAGTTACTAACTATGGCTACACCTTC.

The V gene is TRBV20-1, the J gene TRBJ1-4; TRBD1 aligns across 11 bases. Germline CDR1 DFQATT, CDR2 SNEGSKA (reference sequence). Trimming took 3 bases from V and 7 from J; bases not matched to a gene: 1. The CDR3 is 13 residues long. CDR3 nucleotide sequence: TGCAGTGCTAGTGGGACAGGGGGTGAAAAACTGTTTTTT. Translated, it gives CSASGTGGEKLFF.

The chain employs TRBV28 and TRBJ1-1; 7 bases map to TRBD1. Germline-derived CDR1 and CDR2 are MDHEN and SYDVKM. V dropped 5 bases and J dropped 4; count of bases not matched to a gene: 13. CDR3 size: 16 residues. The CDR3 coding sequence is TGTGCCAGCAGTCCCCGACCGGGACAGATTGTCACTGAAGCTTTCTTT. Its translation is CASSPRPGQIVTEAFF. The full variable domain, rest sourced from reference TRBV28 and TRBJ1-1, is DVKVTQSSRYLVKRTGEKVFLECVQDMDHENMFWYRQDPGLGLRLIYFSYDVKMKEKGDIPEGYSVSREKKERFSLILESASTNQTSMYLCASSPRPGQIVTEAFFGQGTRLTVV.

The rearrangement links TRBV11-2 to TRBJ1-3; D is perhaps TRBD1 (6 bases). Trimming removed 3 bases from V and 0 bases from J, with 9 bases in between. Germline CDR1 and CDR2: SGHAT and FQNNGV. CDR3 length: 15 residues. CDR3 protein: CASSLDSISGNTIYF. In nucleotides, the CDR3 is TGTGCCAGCAGCTTGGACAGTATCTCTGGAAACACCATATATTTT.

This clone was observed a few times. The V call is TRBV6-5, the J call TRBJ2-7; TRBD2 matches at 9 bases. From germline, CDR1 is MNHEY and CDR2 SVGAGI. The CDR3 covers 14 residues. With 2 bases clipped from V and 4 bases from J, the junction kept 3 bases outside the gene matches. The CDR3 spells CASSYRAGGYEQYF. The CDR3 nucleotides are TGTGCCAGCAGTTACCGAGCGGGAGGTTACGAGCAGTACTTC.

The rearrangement joins TRBV28 to TRBJ1-4; 7 positions agree with TRBD1. This CDR3 is built from 15 residues. The germline V gene has CDR1 MDHEN and CDR2 SYDVKM. The junction had 11 bases not matched to a gene; V was cut back by 6 bases and J by 7 bases. CDR3 residues: CASSSTGMEGEKLFF. CDR3 nucleotides: TGTGCCAGCAGCTCGACAGGGATGGAAGGTGAAAAACTGTTTTTT. The full variable domain, completed using reference TRBV28 and TRBJ1-4, is DVKVTQSSRYLVKRTGEKVFLECVQDMDHENMFWYRQDPGLGLRLIYFSYDVKMKEKGDIPEGYSVSREKKERFSLILESASTNQTSMYLCASSSTGMEGEKLFFGSGTQLSVL.

A single count supports this clone. This chain links TRBV5-1 with TRBJ2-7; 13 nucleotides align to TRBD2. Germline values: CDR1 SGHRS, CDR2 YFSETQ. V lost 1 base to trimming and J lost 4 bases; unmatched junction nucleotides: 8. This CDR3 has 17 residues. The CDR3: CASSLPTSGRAGYEQYF. The CDR3 DNA is TGCGCCAGCAGCTTGCCCACTAGCGGGAGGGCCGGGTACGAGCAGTACTTC.